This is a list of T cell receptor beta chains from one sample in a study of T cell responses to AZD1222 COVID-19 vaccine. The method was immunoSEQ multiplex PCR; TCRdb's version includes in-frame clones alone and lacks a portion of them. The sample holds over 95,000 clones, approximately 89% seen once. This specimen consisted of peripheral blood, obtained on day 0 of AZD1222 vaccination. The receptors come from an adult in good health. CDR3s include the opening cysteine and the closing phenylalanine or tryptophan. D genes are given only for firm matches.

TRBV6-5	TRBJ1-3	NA	CASSYWDLASGNTIYF
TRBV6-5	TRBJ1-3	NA	CASRTRAPGNTIYF
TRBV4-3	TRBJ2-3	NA	CASSLRVTATDTQYF
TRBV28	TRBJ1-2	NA	CASSQAIYGYTF
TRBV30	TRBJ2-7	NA	CAWSDGGSYEQYF
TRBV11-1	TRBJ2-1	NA	CASSKGHKQFF
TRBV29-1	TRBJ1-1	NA	CSVEDRRGTQNTEAFF
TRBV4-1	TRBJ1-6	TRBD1	CASSQGDSRGAPLHF
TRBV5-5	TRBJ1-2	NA	CASSLLRWGEGGYTF
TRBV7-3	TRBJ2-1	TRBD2	CASSPDGRGAMRAEQFF
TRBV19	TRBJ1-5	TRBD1	CASSTRDRGGGNQPQHF
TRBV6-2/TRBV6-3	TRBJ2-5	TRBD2	CASSYSYHLLAGVRETQYF
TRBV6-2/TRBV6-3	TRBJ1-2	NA	CASSYSGRIYTF
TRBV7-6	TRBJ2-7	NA	CASSGDAYEQYF
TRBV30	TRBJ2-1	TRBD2	CAWSSLAGGLDEQFF
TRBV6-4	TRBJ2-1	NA	CASSVLRTSYNEQFF
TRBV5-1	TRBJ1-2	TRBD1	CASSLDRRTGRSYGYTF
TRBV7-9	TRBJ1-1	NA	CASSLAGGPFENTEAFF
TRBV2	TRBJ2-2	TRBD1	CASRRDSTGELFF
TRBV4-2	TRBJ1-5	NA	CASSRDDSNQPQHF
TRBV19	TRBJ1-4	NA	CASTTVRPPTNEKLFF
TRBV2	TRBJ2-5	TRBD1	CATVRDRGRSDEETQYF
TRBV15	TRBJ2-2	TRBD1	CATSRDPGTGVTGELFF
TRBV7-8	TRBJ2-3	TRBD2	CASSLGTSADTQYF